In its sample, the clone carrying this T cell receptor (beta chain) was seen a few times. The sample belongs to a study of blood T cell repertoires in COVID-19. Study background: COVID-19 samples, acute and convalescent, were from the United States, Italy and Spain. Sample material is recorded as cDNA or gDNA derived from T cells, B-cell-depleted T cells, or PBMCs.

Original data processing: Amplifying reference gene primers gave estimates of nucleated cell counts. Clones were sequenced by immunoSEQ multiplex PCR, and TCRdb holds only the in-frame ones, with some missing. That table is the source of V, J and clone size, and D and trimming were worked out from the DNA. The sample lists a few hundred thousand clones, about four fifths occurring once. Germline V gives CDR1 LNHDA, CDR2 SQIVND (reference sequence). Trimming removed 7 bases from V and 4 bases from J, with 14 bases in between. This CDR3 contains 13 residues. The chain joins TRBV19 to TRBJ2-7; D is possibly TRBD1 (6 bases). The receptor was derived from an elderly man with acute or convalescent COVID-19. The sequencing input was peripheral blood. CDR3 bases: TGTGCCAGTAACCTTCAACAGGGATACGAGCAGTACTTC. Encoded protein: CASNLQQGYEQYF.